One sample yielded the 15 T cell receptor beta chains listed below, sequenced in a study of OX40 agonist ivuxolimab in advanced cancers. Using immunoSEQ multiplex PCR, the repertoire was profiled, and TCRdb retains in-frame clones only, with some absent. The repertoire consists of fewer than 75,000 clones, with 87% occurring once and the leading ten covering about 4%. The material was CD4+ or CD8+ T cells sorted from blood, obtained in a trial of the OX40 agonist ivuxolimab. The receptors were sampled from an adult with an advanced solid tumor such as melanoma, head and neck, liver or kidney cancer.

The chain couples TRBV14 to TRBJ2-3, with a possible D match to TRBD2 (5 bases). Deletions cut 4 bases from V and 2 bases from J, with 22 bases between. Germline CDR1 reads SGHDN; CDR2 reads FVKESK. The CDR3 consists of 18 residues. CDR3: CASSLVHIALSNTDTQYF. In DNA, the CDR3 is TGTGCCAGCAGCCTTGTACACATAGCGCTCTCAAACACAGATACGCAGTATTTT.

The chain recombines TRBV5-1 with TRBJ2-5; 11 positions agree with TRBD2. Germline loops: CDR1 SGHRS, CDR2 YFSETQ. CDR3 length: 15 residues. The trim removed 0 bases at V and 4 bases at J, leaving 2 bases unmatched. The CDR3 DNA follows: TGCGCCAGCAGCTTGGCCCTAGCGGGAGGAGAGACCCAGTACTTC. It is translated as CASSLALAGGETQYF.

The DNA of the CDR3 is TGTGCCAGCAGCGCGGGGGGAACCTACGAGCAGTACTTC. Protein product: CASSAGGTYEQYF. V usage is TRBV7-9 and J usage is TRBJ2-7, with 8 bases fitting TRBD2. This CDR3 comprises 13 residues. Germline V gene sequence: CDR1 SEHNR, CDR2 FQNEAQ (reference sequence). V lost 5 bases and J lost 2; bases outside the gene matches: 2.

The chain joins TRBV6-6 to TRBJ2-3, with D hard to call. V was clipped by 2 bases and J by 10 bases, with 13 bases between them. The V gene's germline CDR1 is MNHNY and CDR2 SVGAGI (reference sequence). CDR3 length equals 13 residues. The CDR3 here is CASSYEQVEAQYF. CDR3 sequence (DNA): TGTGCCAGCAGTTACGAGCAGGTTGAGGCGCAGTATTTT.

DNA of the CDR3: TGCGCCAGCAGCCAAGAGAGACTAGCGGGGGGGCACACCGGGGAGCTGTTTTTT. It codes for CASSQERLAGGHTGELFF. This chain links TRBV4-3 with TRBJ2-2; 14 bases fit TRBD2. This CDR3 is 18 amino acids long. The ends lost 0 bases at V and 3 bases at J; junction bases unmatched: 3. Germline-derived CDR1 and CDR2 are LGHNA and YSLEER.

This sequence joins TRBV30 and TRBJ2-5; D assignment may be TRBD1 or TRBD2 (5 bases each). Germline CDR1 reads GTSNPN; CDR2 reads SVGIG (reference sequence). CDR3 length equals 13 residues. Between the trimmed V and J ends, which lost 3 bases and 5 bases, there was a span of 13 bases. CDR3 loop: CAWSPGAAETQYF. The DNA of the CDR3 is TGTGCCTGGAGCCCCGGGGCAGCGGAGACCCAGTACTTC.

On this clone: This specimen includes other DNA sequences encoding the same CDR3. The chain employs TRBV5-6 and TRBJ2-7; unclear D gene. CDR3 length: 12 amino acids. Trimming left V 0 bases short and J 2 bases short, with 3 bases between. In germline, CDR1 is SGHDT, CDR2 YYEEEE. The CDR3 nucleotides are TGTGCCAGCAGCTTGGCAGCCTACGAGCAGTACTTC. The encoded protein is CASSLAAYEQYF.

The rearrangement joins TRBV25-1 to TRBJ1-1, with 10 bases that match TRBD1. V was clipped by 4 bases and J by 9 bases; unmatched bases: 14. This CDR3 region has 16 residues. Germline CDR1 is MGHDK and CDR2 is SYGVNS. CDR3 DNA: TGTGCCAGCAGTGGACAACCGGGACAGGGGAATAGGAAAGCTTTCTTT. Translating gives CASSGQPGQGNRKAFF. Full variable domain (missing parts from reference TRBV25-1 and TRBJ1-1): EADIYQTPRYLVIGTGKKITLECSQTMGHDKMYWYQQDPGMELHLIHYSYGVNSTEKGDLSSESTVSRIRTEHFPLTLESARPSHTSQYLCASSGQPGQGNRKAFFGQGTRLTVV.

This rearrangement joins TRBV4-2 to TRBJ2-1; 10 positions agree with TRBD2. The germline V gene encodes CDR1 LGHNA and CDR2 YNFKEQ. J was trimmed by 1 base and V by 0 bases; bases with no gene match: 0. The CDR3 is made up of 16 amino acids. CDR3 protein: CASSQETSGSYNEQFF. Here the CDR3 DNA reads TGTGCCAGCAGCCAAGAGACTAGCGGGTCCTACAATGAGCAGTTCTTC.

CDR3: CASSVRAGAGPSYEQYF. The CDR3 DNA reads as TGTGCCAGCAGCGTAAGGGCAGGCGCGGGTCCCTCCTACGAGCAGTACTTC. V and J are TRBV9 and TRBJ2-7, with a tentative D call TRBD2 (5 bases). The CDR3 is made up of 17 amino acids. Germline V gives CDR1 SGDLS, CDR2 YYNGEE. Trimming took 1 base from V and 0 from J, leaving 17 bases between them. Using reference TRBV9 and TRBJ2-7 for the parts outside the CDR3, the full variable domain is DSGVTQTPKHLITATGQRVTLRCSPRSGDLSVYWYQQSLDQGLQFLIQYYNGEERAKGNILERFSAQQFPDLHSELNLSSLELGDSALYFCASSVRAGAGPSYEQYFGPGTRLTVT.

This rearrangement joins TRBV5-8 to TRBJ2-4, with D perhaps TRBD1 or TRBD2 (5 bases each). V was shortened by 4 bases and J by 6 bases, with 8 bases between the two germline ends. CDR1 and CDR2 (germline): SGHTS, YDEGEE. The CDR3 sequence is 12 residues long. This CDR3 is CASSRDPNIQYF. CDR3 nucleotides: TGTGCCAGCAGCCGGGACCCAAACATTCAGTACTTC. The whole variable domain, remainder taken from reference TRBV5-8 and TRBJ2-4, is EAGVTQSPTHLIKTRGQQATLRCSPISGHTSVYWYQQALGLGLQFLLWYDEGEERNRGNFPPRFSGRQFPNYSSELNVNALELEDSALYLCASSRDPNIQYFGAGTRLSVL.

The chain has TRBV30 and TRBJ2-7; 9 bases fit TRBD1. The CDR3 contains 18 residues. The germline CDR1 and CDR2 sequences are GTSNPN and SVGIG (reference sequence). V was pared by 4 bases and J by 3 bases, with 19 bases of the junction left unmatched. As DNA, the CDR3 is TGTGCCTGGACCTCACGGGGACAACAGGGGGCCAATTACTACGAGCAGTACTTC. Protein product: CAWTSRGQQGANYYEQYF.

The J gene is TRBJ2-3, the V gene TRBV12-5; 7 nucleotides align to TRBD1. The CDR3 totals 18 residues. Germline assignment: CDR1 LGHNT and CDR2 FRNRAP. The J segment lost 4 bases and the V segment lost 0 bases, leaving 13 bases of the junction unmatched. Here the CDR3 reads CASGLVGGSSGFPDTQYF. The CDR3 nucleotides are TGTGCTAGTGGTTTGGTAGGGGGCAGCTCCGGTTTCCCAGATACGCAGTATTTT.

The genes are TRBV28 and TRBJ2-3; 10 nucleotides align to TRBD1. With 7 bases clipped from V and 11 bases from J, the junction kept 15 bases outside the gene matches. This CDR3 comprises 15 residues. CDR1 is MDHEN and CDR2 is SYDVKM in the germline V gene. This chain's CDR3 is CASIPSGQGFSRQYF. The CDR3 DNA is TGTGCCAGCATTCCCTCGGGACAGGGGTTTTCAAGGCAGTATTTT.

The chain uses TRBV7-2 and TRBJ2-7, with 7 positions matching TRBD2. V dropped 0 bases and J dropped 6; count of bases not matched to a gene: 5. Germline V gene data show CDR1 as SGHTA and CDR2 as FQGNSA. The CDR3 loop spans 14 amino acids. The CDR3: CASSLARPSGEQYF. The DNA of the CDR3 is TGTGCCAGCAGCTTAGCGCGGCCTAGCGGCGAGCAGTACTTC.